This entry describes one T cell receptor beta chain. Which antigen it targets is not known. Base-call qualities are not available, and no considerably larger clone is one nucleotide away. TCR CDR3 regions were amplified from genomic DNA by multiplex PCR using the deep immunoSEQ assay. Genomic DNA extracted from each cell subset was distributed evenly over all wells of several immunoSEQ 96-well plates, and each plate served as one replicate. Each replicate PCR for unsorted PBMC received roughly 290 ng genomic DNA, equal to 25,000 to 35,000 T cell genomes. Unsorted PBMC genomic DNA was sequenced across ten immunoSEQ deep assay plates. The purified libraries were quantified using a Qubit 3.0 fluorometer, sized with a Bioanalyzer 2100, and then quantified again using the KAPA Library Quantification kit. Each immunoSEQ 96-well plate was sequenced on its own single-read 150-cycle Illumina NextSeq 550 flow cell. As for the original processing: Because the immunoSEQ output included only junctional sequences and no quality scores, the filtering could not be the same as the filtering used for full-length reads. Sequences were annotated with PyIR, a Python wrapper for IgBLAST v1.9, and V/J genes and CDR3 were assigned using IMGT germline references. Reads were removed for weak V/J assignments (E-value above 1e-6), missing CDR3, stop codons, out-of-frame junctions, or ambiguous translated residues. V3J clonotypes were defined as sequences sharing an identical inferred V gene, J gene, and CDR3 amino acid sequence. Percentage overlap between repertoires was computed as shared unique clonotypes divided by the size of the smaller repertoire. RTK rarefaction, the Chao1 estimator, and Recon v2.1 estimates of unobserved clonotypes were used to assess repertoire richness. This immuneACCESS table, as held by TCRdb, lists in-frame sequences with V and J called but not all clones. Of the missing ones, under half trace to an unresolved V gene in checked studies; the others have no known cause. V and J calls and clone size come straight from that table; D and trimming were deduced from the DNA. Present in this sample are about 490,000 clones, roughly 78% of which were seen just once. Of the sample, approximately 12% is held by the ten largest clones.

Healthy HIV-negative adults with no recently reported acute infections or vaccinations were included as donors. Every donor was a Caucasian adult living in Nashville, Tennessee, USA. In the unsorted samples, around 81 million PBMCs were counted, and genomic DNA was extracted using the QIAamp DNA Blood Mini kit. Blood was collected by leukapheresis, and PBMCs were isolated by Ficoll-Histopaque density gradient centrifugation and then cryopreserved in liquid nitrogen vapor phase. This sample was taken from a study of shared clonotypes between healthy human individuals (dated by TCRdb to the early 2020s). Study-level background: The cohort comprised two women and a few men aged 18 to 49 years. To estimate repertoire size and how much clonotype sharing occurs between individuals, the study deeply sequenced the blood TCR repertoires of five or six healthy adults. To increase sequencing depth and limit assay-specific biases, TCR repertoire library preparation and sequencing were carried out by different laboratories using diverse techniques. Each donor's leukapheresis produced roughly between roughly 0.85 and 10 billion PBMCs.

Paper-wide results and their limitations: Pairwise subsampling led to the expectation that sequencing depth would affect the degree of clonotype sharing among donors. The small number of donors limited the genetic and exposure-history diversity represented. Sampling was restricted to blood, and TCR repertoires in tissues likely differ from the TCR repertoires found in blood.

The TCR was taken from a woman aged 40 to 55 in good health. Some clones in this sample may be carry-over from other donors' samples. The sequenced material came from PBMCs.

The CDR3 has the sequence CASSFGTGGRTDTQYF. The nucleotide sequence reads TGTGCCAGCAGCTTCGGTACAGGGGGCCGCACAGATACGCAGTATTTT. The chain couples TRBV13 to TRBJ2-3, and 9 junction bases match TRBD1. The CDR3 contains 16 residues, cysteine and phenylalanine counted. Only CDR3 DNA remains: 48 bases, in frame from the first base. The germline V gene (reference sequence) supplies CDR1 PRHDT and CDR2 FYEKMQ. After removal of 3 bases from V and 1 base from J, the junction retains 5 bases not matched to a gene.